The clone carrying this T cell receptor beta chain was counted many times. Its cognate antigen is unknown. This sample stems from a study of blood T cells in healthy people across ages. Whole-study findings and limits: Estimated diversity that came from one million T cells was considered an underestimate.

Germline values: CDR1 DFQATT, CDR2 SNEGSKA (reference sequence). Trimming pared 4 bases from V and 6 bases from J, leaving 19 bases between. This CDR3 is 15 amino acids long. Next came a second PCR, run for about 7 to 11 cycles, which used a sample-barcoded 5' primer along with a J-beta primer mix. Each of the samples gave a minimum of 2.5 million paired-end reads that contained CDR3. MiXCR, applied by TCRdb to the 5' RACE reads, yields one record per CDR3 protein. Among some 900,000 distinct CDR3 sequences listed, approximately 49% were seen once. This clonotype originated in a man aged 30 to 45 in good health. Sequencing was carried out using blood. The genes are TRBV20-1 and TRBJ2-1; D is possibly TRBD1 (5 bases). The CDR3 spells CSATRKGSTGNEQFF. CDR3 nucleotides: TGCAGTGCTACCCGTAAAGGGTCCACAGGCAATGAGCAGTTCTTC.